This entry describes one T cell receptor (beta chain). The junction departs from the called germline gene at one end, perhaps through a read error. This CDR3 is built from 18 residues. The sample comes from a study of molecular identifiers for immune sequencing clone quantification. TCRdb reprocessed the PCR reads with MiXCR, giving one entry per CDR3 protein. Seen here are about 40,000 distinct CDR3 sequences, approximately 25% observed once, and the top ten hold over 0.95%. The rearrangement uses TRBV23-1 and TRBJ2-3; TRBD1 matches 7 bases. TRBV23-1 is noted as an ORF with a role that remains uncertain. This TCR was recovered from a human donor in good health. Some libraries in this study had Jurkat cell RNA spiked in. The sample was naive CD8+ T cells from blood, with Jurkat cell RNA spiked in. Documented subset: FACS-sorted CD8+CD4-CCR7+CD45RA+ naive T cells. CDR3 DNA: TGCGCCCGCAGTCCCCTCCCCTATAGGGGGCGAGGGCCAGATACGCAGTATTTT. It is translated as CARSPLPYRGRGPDTQYF.